This T cell receptor (beta chain) was recovered during a study of cytomegalovirus exposure and HLA in healthy donors. The study, taken as a whole, reports: Upon later analysis, TCR association rates were observed to vary by HLA locus, being highest for DRB1 and lowest for HLA-C. Common viral pathogens (according to a later analysis) appeared linked to several of the most significant clusters.

The study sampled nominally healthy donors, though unrecorded immune exposures were likely. The length of the CDR3 is 16 residues. Per germline, CDR1 SGHRS and CDR2 YFSETQ. Losses at the gene ends were 0 bases for V and 1 base for J; bases not matched to a gene: 7. Primers included in the PCR were 60 Vbeta and 13 Jbeta primers. The assay was immunoSEQ multiplex PCR, and TCRdb's table has in-frame clones only and misses some. The table has around 150,000 clones, roughly 80% seen once. About this clone: As yet, its antigen is unknown.

The TCR sequence derives from a human donor in good health. The sequenced sample was PBMCs. The genes are TRBV5-1 and TRBJ2-7; TRBD1 aligns across 7 bases. Here the CDR3 reads CASSLDGTASSYEQYF. The CDR3 region has the DNA TGCGCCAGCAGCTTGGATGGGACAGCTAGTTCCTACGAGCAGTACTTC.